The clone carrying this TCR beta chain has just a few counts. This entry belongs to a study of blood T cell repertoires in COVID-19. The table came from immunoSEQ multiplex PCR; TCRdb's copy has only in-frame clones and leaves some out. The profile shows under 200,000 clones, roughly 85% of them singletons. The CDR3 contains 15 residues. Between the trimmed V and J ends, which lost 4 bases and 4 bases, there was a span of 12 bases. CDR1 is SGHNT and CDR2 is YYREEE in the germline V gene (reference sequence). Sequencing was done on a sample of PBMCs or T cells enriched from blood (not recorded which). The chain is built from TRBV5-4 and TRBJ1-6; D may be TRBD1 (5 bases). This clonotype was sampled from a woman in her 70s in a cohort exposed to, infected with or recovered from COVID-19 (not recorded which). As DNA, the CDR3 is TGTGCCAGCAGCCCTAGGGAGGGGTATAATTCACCCCTCCACTTT. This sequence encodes CASSPREGYNSPLHF.